The source of this T cell receptor beta chain is a study of T cell responses to AZD1222 COVID-19 vaccine. Study overall: Some second doses came at about 4 weeks and others at about 12 weeks; these were pooled.

This clone showed up just a few times. Its antigen remains unidentified. Distinct nucleotide sequences in the sample also encode this CDR3. Germline values: CDR1 LNHNV, CDR2 YYDKDF (reference sequence). V gave up 0 bases and J gave up 9 bases, with 9 bases separating them. The CDR3 is 14 amino acids. Profiled with immunoSEQ multiplex PCR; TCRdb holds only in-frame clones, not every one. This table has around 100,000 clones, 70% to 90% appearing once. Whole-study results and caveats: White British people made up most donors, females outnumbered males, and clonal diversity was possibly underestimated. Sampling that yielded the repertoires occurred only after the peak T cell response. CD4 TCRs covered the whole spike, strongest at regions 160-218 and 743-854.

V is TRBV15 and J is TRBJ1-6, with D maybe TRBD1 (6 bases). Sequences were derived from peripheral blood, sampled on day 0 of AZD1222 vaccination. This sequence was found in an adult in good health. Written as DNA, the CDR3 is TGTGCCACCAGCAGAGATAAAGGGGGTTCACCCCTCCACTTT. Translated: CATSRDKGGSPLHF.